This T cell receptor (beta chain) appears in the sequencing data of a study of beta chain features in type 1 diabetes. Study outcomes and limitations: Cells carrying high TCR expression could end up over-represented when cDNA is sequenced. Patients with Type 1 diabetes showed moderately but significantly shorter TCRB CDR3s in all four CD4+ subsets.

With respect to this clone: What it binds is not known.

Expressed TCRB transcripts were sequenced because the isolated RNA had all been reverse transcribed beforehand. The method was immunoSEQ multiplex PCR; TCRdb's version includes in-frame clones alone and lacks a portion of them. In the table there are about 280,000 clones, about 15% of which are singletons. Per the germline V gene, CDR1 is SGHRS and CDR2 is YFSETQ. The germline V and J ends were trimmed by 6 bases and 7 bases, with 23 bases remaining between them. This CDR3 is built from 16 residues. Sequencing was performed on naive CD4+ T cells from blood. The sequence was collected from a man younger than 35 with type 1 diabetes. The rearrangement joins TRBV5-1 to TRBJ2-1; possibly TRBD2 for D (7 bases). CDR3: CASNPSRGGKGNEQFF. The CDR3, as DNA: TGCGCCAGCAACCCCTCGAGGGGGGGCAAAGGGAATGAGCAGTTCTTC.